Below, 3 T cell receptor beta chains from the same sample are listed, as sequenced in a study of blood T cell repertoires in COVID-19. Generated by immunoSEQ multiplex PCR, the TCRdb table keeps only in-frame clones and is missing some. The sample includes about 230,000 clones, around 90% of them seen just once. The sequencing sample was made of peripheral blood. These receptors all come from a man aged 25 to 40 with COVID-19, enrolled during active disease.

The chain joins TRBV6-2 or TRBV6-3 to TRBJ2-5; TRBD1 aligns across 9 bases. Germline trimming cut 4 bases from V and 9 bases from J; bases unmatched to any gene: 12. The CDR3 is 15 residues long. Looked up from germline, CDR1 is MNHEY and CDR2 is SVGEGT. This chain's CDR3 is CASSSRTGAILAQYF. DNA for the CDR3: TGTGCCAGCAGTTCCCGGACAGGGGCTATACTGGCCCAGTACTTC.

The chain combines TRBV5-5 with TRBJ2-7; tentative D call: TRBD1 (6 bases). The ends were cut back, 4 bases at V and 2 bases at J, with 22 bases in the middle. Germline CDR1 is SGHKS and CDR2 is YYEKEE (reference sequence). The CDR3 totals 17 residues. The CDR3 nucleotides are TGTGCCAGCAGCGCCTTACAGGGCAGTCTCGCTCCCTACGAGCAGTACTTC. Amino acid sequence: CASSALQGSLAPYEQYF.

The rearrangement uses TRBV7-7 and TRBJ2-2; 11 nucleotides match TRBD2. Germline CDR1 reads SSHAT; CDR2 reads FNYEAQ (reference sequence). Trimming cost V 1 base and J 5 bases; bases outside gene matches: 3. This CDR3 is built from 16 residues. The CDR3 protein is CASSLGLAGPTGELFF. CDR3 nucleotide sequence: TGTGCCAGCAGCTTAGGACTAGCGGGACCGACCGGGGAGCTGTTTTTT.